This TCR beta chain was identified during a study of cytomegalovirus exposure and HLA in healthy donors (dated by TCRdb to 2016 to 2017). In terms of the full investigation: A later analysis indicated that the 130 or so validation repertoires were generated on the platform also employed for the 666 repertoires of the first cohort. The aim of the study was to test whether cataloging public T cell receptors could identify signatures of past pathogen exposure. Besides the first cohort of under 700 subjects, a separate validation cohort made up of 120 different subjects was used. The study combined high-throughput TCR immunosequencing, statistical association of individual TCRs with disease status, and machine learning to predict cytomegalovirus infection status. Results the study describes overall, beyond this receptor: In vitro tests confirmed that a few of the cytomegalovirus-associated TCR beta chains recognize cytomegalovirus antigens. Most TCR sequences were seen in very few donors, while some public TCRs were found in many individuals. The authors suggested that the approach could potentially be extended to other disease states and immunological phenotypes. A later analysis had no HLA typing for the validation cohort, so co-occurrence there was scored across all 130 or so repertoires. The classifier was reported to diagnose cytomegalovirus status with high specificity and sensitivity in both the original cohort and the validation cohort. In the study, approximately 160 TCR beta chains were listed as associated with cytomegalovirus. Subsequent analysis determined that TCRs grouped into clusters in the first cohort also showed a tendency toward co-occurrence across the approximately 120 validation repertoires, and approximately 94% of cluster scores exceeded 0.

Worth noting for this clone: Its antigen remains undetermined. No base-level quality is on record; no much larger clone is a single base apart.

Library preparation used the immunoSEQ multiplex PCR assay. In the paper's pipeline: A statistical classification framework was developed to diagnose cytomegalovirus status using the catalog of TCR beta chain sequences. What TCRdb holds here is the immuneACCESS table cut down to in-frame rearrangements. Part of the clones is not present; checked against another copy, under half of the missing clones reflect an unresolved V gene, and the others are unexplained. That table is the source of V, J and clone size, and D and trimming were worked out from the DNA. This sample lists 130,000 to 150,000 clones; roughly nine tenths were detected once. The top ten clonotypes cover approximately 9.2% of the sample. The donors were included in the validation cohort of over a hundred subjects, a group kept apart from the roughly 700-subject first cohort. Per the germline V gene, SGHDT is the CDR1 and YYEEEE is the CDR2. Spanning cysteine to phenylalanine, the CDR3 consists of 14 amino acids. CDR3 DNA only is kept here, 42 bases in frame from base 1. Trimming at the junction amounts to 2 bases on V and 3 bases on J, and the germline ends lie 6 bases apart.

This clonotype originated in a woman in her late teens or twenties in good health and CMV-seropositive. Sequencing was carried out using PBMCs. The chain employs TRBV5-6 and TRBJ2-6, with an unclear D gene assignment. The DNA sequence is given as TGTGCCAGCAGCTTTGGCAATGGGGCCAACGTCCTGACTTTC. Protein translation: CASSFGNGANVLTF.